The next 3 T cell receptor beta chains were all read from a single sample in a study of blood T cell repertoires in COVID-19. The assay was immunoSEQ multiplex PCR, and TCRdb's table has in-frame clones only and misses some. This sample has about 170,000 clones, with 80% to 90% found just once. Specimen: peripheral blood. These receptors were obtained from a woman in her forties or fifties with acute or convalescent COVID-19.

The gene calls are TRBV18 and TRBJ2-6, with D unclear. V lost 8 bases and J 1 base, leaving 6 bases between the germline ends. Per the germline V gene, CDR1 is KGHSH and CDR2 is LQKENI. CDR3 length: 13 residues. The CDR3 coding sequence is TGTGCCAGCCCCTTGTCTGGGGCCAACGTCCTGACTTTC. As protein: CASPLSGANVLTF.

The CDR3 here is CASSQAQTSGNTGELFF. Here the CDR3 DNA reads TGTGCCAGCAGCCAAGCCCAGACTTCTGGGAACACCGGGGAGCTGTTTTTT. This chain links TRBV4-2 with TRBJ2-2; D remains ambiguous. This CDR3 is built from 17 residues. Trimming stripped 1 base from V and 1 base from J, with 13 bases between. CDR1 and CDR2 (germline): LGHNA, YNFKEQ.

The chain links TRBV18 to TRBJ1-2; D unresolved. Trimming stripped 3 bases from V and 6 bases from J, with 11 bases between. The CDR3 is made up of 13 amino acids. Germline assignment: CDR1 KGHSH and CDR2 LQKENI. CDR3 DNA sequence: TGTGCCAGCTCACCGAGGGAGGACGATGGCTACACCTTC. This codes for CASSPREDDGYTF.